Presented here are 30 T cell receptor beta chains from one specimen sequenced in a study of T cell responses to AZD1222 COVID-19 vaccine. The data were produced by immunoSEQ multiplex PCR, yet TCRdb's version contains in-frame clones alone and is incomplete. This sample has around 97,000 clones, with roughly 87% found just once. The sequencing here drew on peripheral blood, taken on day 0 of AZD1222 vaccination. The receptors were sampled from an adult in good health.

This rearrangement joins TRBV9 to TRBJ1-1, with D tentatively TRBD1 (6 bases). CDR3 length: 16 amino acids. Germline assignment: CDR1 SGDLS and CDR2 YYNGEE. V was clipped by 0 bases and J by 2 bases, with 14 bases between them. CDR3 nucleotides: TGTGCCAGCAGCGTAGGGGGGGCCCGAGGTAACACTGAAGCTTTCTTT. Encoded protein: CASSVGGARGNTEAFF.

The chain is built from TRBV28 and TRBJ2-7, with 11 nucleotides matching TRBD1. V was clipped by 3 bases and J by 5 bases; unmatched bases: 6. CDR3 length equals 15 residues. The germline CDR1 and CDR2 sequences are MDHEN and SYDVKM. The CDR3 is CASSLARDRGNEQYF. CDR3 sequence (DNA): TGTGCCAGCAGTTTGGCCCGGGACAGGGGGAACGAGCAGTACTTC.

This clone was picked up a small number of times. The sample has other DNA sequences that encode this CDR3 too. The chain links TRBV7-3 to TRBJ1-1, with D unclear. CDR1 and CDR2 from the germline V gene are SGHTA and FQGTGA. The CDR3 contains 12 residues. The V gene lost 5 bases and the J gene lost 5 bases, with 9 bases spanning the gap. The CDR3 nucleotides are TGTGCCAGCAGCCCAGGAGGGACTGAAGCTTTCTTT. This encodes CASSPGGTEAFF.

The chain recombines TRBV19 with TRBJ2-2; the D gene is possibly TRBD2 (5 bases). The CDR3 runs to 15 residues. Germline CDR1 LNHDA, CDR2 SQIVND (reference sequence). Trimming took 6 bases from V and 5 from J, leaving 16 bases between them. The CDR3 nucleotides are TGTGCCAGTAGCGCGACTAACCTGGGAACCGGGGAGCTGTTTTTT. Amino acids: CASSATNLGTGELFF.

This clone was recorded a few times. As DNA, the CDR3 is TGCAGTGCTAGTGGCGGGGGGTTGGGTACGCAGTATTTT. The encoded protein is CSASGGGLGTQYF. The chain uses TRBV20-1 and TRBJ2-3; 8 bases match TRBD2. The germline CDR1 and CDR2 sequences are DFQATT and SNEGSKA (reference sequence). J was trimmed by 8 bases and V by 3 bases; bases with no gene match: 7. This CDR3 contains 13 residues.

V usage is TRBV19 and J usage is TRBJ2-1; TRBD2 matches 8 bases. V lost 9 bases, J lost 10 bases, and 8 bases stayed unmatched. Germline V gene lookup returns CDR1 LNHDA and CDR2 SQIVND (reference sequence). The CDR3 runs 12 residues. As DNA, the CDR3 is TGTGCCAGCTCGAGACGGGGGGGCGAGCAGTTCTTC. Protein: CASSRRGGEQFF.

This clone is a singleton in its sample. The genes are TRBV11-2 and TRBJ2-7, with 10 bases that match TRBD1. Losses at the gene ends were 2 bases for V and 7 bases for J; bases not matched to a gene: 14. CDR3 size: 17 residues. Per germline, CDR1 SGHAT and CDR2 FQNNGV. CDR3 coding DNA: TGTGCCAGCAGCTTATACCGTGCCGGGACAGGGGTGAGTGAGCAGTACTTC. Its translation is CASSLYRAGTGVSEQYF.

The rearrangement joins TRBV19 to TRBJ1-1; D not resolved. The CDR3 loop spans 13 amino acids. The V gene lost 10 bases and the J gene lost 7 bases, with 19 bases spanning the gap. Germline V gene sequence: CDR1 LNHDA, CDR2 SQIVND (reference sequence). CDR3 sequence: CATKGRGFGEAFF. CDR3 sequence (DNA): TGTGCCACCAAGGGTCGGGGTTTTGGTGAAGCTTTCTTT.

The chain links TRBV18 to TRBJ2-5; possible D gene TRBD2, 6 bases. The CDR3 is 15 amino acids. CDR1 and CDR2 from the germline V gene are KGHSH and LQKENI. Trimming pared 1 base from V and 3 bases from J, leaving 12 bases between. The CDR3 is CASSPRRLVKETQYF. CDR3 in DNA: TGTGCCAGCTCACCACGCAGACTAGTCAAAGAGACCCAGTACTTC.

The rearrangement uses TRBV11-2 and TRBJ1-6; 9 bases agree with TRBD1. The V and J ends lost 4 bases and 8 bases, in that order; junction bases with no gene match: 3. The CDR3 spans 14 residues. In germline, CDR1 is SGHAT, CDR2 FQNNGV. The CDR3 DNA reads TGTGCCAGCAGCTCGGACAGGGGTTATTCACCCCTCCACTTT. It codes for CASSSDRGYSPLHF.

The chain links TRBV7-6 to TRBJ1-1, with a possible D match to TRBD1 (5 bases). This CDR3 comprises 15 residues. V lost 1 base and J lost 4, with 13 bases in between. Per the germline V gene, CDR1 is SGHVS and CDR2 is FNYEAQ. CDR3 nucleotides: TGTGCCAGCAGCTTAGAGGCAGGGTGGGGCACTGAAGCTTTCTTT. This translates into CASSLEAGWGTEAFF.

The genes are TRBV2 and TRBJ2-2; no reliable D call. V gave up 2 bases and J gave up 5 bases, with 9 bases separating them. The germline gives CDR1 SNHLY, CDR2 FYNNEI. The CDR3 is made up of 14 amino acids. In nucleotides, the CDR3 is TGTGCCAGCAGTGAAAGCTTTCAAACCGGGGAGCTGTTTTTT. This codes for CASSESFQTGELFF.

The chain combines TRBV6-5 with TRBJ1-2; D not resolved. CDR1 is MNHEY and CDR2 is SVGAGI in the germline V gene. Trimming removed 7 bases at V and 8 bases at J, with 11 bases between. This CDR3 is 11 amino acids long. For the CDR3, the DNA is TGTGCCAGCACCGAAGAGGGCGGCTACACCTTC. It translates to CASTEEGGYTF.

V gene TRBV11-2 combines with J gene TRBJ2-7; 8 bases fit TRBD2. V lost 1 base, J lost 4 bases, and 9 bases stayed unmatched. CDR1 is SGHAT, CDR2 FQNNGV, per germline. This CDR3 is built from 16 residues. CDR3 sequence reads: CASSLVTGGPIYEQYF. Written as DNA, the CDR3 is TGTGCCAGCAGCTTAGTAACGGGGGGGCCCATTTACGAGCAGTACTTC.

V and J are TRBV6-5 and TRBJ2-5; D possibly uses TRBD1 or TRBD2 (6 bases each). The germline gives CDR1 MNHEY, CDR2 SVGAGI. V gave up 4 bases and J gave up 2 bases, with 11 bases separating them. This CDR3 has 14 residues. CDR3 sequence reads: CASSSPGAQETQYF. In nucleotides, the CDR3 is TGTGCCAGCAGTTCCCCGGGGGCTCAAGAGACCCAGTACTTC.

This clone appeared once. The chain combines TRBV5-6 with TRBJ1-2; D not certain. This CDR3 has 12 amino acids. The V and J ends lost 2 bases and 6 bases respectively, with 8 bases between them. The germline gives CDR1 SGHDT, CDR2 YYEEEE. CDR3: CASSFMVNGYTF. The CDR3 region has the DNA TGTGCCAGCAGCTTTATGGTAAATGGCTACACCTTC. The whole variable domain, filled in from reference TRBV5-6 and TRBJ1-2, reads DAGVTQSPTHLIKTRGQQVTLRCSPKSGHDTVSWYQQALGQGPQFIFQYYEEEERQRGNFPDRFSGHQFPNYSSELNVNALLLGDSALYLCASSFMVNGYTFGSGTRLTVV.

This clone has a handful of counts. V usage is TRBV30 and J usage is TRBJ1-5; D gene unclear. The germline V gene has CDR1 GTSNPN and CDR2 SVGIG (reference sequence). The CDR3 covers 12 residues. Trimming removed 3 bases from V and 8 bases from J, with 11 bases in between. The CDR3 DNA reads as TGTGCCTGGAGCCCCCCCGGGGAGCCCCAGCATTTT. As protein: CAWSPPGEPQHF.

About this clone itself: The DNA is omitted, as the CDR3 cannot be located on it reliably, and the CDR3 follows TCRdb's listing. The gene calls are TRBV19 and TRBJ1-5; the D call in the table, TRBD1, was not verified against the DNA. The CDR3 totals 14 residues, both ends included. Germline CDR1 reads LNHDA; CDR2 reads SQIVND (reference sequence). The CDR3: CASTSDRSNQPQHF.

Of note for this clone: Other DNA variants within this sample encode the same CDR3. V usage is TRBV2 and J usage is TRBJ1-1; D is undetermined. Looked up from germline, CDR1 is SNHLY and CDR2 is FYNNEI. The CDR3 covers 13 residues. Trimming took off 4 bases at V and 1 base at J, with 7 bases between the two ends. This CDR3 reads CASSVGENTEAFF. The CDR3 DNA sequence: TGTGCCAGCAGTGTGGGAGAGAACACTGAAGCTTTCTTT.

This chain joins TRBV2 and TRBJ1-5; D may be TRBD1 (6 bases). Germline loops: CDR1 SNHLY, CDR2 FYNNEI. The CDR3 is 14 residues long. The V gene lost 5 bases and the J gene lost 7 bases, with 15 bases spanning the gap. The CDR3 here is CASSSTGPGQPQHF. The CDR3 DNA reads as TGTGCCAGCAGTTCCACAGGGCCCGGGCAGCCCCAGCATTTT.

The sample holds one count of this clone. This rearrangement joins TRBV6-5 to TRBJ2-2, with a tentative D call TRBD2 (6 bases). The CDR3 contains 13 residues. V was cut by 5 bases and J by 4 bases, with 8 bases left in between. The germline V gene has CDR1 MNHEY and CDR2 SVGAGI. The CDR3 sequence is CASSMGGTGELFF. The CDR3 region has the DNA TGTGCCAGCAGTATGGGGGGCACCGGGGAGCTGTTTTTT.

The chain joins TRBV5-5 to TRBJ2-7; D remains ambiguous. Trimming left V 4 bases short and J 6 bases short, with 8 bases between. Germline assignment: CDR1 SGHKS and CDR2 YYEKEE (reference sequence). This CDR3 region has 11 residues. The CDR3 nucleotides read TGTGCCAGCAGCGCTGGCTCCGAGCAGTACTTC. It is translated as CASSAGSEQYF.

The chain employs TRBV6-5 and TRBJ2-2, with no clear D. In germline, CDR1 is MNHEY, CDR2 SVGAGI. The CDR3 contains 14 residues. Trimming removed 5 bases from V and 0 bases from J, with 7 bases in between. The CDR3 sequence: CASSIQTNTGELFF. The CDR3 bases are TGTGCCAGCAGTATACAGACGAACACCGGGGAGCTGTTTTTT.

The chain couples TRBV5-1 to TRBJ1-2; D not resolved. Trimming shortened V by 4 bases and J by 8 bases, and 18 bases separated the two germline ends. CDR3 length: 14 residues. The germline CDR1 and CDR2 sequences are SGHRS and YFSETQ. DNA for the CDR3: TGCGCCAGCAGCGATACGCAGGATTCCTTCGGCTACACCTTC. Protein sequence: CASSDTQDSFGYTF.

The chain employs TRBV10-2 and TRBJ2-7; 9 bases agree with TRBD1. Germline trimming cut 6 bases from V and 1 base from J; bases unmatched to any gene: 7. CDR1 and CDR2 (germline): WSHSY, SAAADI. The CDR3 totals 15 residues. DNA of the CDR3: TGCGCCAGCAGCCAAACAGGGGGCTCGTCCTACGAGCAGTACTTC. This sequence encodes CASSQTGGSSYEQYF.

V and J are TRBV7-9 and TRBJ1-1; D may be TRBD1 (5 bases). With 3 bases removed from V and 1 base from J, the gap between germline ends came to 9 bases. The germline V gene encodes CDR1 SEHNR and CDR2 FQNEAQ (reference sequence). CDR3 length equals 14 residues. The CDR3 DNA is TGTGCCAGCAGCTTGACAGCCCAGAACACTGAAGCTTTCTTT. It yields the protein CASSLTAQNTEAFF.

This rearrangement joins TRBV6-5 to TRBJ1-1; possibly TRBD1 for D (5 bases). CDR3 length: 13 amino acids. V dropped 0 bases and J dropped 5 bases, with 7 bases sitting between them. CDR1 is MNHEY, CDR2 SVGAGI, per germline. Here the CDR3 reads CASSYSRGTEAFF. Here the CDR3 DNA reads TGTGCCAGCAGTTACTCGCGGGGGACTGAAGCTTTCTTT.

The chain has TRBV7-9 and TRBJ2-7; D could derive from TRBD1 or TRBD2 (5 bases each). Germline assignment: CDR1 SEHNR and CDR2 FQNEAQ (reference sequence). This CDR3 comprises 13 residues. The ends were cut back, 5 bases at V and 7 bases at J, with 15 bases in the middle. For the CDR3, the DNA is TGTGCCAGCAGCCTCGGGACCCCGGGGGAGCAGTACTTC. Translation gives CASSLGTPGEQYF.

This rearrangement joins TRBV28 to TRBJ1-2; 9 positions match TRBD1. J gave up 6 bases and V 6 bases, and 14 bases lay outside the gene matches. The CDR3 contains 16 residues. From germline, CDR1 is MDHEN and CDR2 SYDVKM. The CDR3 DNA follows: TGTGCCAGCAGCCCATCCCCGACAGGGGGAATAGATGGCTACACCTTC. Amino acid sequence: CASSPSPTGGIDGYTF.

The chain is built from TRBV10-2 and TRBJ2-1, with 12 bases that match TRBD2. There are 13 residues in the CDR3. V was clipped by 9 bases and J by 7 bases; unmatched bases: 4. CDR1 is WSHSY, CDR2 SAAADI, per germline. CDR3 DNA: TGCGCCAGTAGACTAGCGGGGGCGAATGAGCAGTTCTTC. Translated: CASRLAGANEQFF.